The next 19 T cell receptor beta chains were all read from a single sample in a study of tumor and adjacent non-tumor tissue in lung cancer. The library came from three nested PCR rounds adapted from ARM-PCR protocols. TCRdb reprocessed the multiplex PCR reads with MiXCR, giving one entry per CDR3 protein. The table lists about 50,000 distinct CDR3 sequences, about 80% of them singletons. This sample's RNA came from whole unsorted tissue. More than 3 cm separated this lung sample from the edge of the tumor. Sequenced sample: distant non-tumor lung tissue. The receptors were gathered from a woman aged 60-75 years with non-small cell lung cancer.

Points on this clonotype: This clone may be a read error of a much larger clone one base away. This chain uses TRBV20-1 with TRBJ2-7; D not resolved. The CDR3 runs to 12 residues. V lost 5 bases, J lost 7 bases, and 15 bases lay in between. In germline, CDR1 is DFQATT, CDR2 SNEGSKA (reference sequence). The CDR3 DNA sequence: TGCAGTGCTGATAGGCGCGTACGAGAGCAGTACTTC. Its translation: CSADRRVREQYF.

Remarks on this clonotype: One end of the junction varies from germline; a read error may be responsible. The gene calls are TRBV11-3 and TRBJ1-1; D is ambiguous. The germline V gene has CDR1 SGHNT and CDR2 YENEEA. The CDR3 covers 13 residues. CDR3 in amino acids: CASRSDGNIEAFF. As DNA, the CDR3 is TGTGCCAGCAGGTCTGACGGTAACATTGAAGCTTTCTTT.

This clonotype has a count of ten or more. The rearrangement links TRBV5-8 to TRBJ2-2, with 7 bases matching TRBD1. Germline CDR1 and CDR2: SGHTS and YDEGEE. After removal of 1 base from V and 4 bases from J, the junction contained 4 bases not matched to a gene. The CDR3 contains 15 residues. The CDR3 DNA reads TGTGCCAGCAGCTTGTGGCCAGGGGGCACCGGGGAGCTGTTTTTT. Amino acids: CASSLWPGGTGELFF.

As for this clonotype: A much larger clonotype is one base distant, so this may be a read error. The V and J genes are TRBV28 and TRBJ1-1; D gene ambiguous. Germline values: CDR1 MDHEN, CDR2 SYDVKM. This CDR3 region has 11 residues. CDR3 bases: TGTGCCAGCACAGAGAACACTGAAGTTTTCTTT. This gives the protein CASTENTEVFF.

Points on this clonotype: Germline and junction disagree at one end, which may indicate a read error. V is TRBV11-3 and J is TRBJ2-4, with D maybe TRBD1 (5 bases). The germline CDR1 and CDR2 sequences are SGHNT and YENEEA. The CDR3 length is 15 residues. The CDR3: CAGSLFDGQGDIQYF. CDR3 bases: TGTGCCGGCAGCTTGTTCGATGGGCAGGGCGACATTCAGTACTTC.

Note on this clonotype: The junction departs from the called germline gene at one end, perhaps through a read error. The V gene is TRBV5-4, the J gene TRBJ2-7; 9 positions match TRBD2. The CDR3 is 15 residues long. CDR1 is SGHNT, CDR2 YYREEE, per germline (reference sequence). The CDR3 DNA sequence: TGTGCCAGCAGCCCTTTTAGCGGGAGCTCCTACGTGCAGTACTTC. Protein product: CASSPFSGSSYVQYF.

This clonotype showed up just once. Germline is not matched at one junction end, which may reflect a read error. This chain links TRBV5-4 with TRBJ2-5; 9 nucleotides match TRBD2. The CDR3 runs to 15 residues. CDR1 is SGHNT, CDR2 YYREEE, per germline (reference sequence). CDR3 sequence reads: CASNLAGGQYGTQYF. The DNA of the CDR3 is TGTGCCAGCAACTTGGCGGGGGGGCAGTATGGGACCCAGTACTTC.

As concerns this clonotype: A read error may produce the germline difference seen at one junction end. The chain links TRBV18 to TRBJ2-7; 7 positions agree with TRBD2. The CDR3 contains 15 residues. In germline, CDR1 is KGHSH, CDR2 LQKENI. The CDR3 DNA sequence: TGTGCCAGCTACCGGGAGGCAGGGCCTTCCTGCGAGCAGTACTTC. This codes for CASYREAGPSCEQYF.

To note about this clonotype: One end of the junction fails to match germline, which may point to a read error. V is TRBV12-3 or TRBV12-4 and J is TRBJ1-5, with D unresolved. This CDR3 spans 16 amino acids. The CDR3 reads CACSSRDGPSNQPQHF. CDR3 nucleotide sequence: TGTGCCTGCAGTTCACGGGATGGCCCTAGCAATCAGCCCCAGCATTTT.

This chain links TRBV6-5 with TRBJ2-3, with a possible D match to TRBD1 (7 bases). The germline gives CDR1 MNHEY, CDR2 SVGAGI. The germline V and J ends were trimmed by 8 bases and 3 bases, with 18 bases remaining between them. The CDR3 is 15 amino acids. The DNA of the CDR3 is TGTGCCAGCTGCCTAGCAGGGGGGCCGACAGATACGCAGTATTTT. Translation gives CASCLAGGPTDTQYF.

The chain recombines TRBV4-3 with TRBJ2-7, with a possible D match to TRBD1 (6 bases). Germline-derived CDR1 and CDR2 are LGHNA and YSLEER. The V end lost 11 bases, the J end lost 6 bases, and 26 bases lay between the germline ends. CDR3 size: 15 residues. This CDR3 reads CAWSQDQSRGSEQYF. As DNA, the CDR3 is TGCGCCTGGAGCCAGGACCAGTCCAGGGGCTCCGAGCAGTACTTC.

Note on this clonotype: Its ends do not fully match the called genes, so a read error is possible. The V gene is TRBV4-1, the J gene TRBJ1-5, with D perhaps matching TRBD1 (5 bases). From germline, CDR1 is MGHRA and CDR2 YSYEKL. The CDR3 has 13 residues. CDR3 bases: TGCGCCAACAGCCAAGATCAGGGTCAGCCCCGGCATTTT. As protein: CANSQDQGQPRHF.

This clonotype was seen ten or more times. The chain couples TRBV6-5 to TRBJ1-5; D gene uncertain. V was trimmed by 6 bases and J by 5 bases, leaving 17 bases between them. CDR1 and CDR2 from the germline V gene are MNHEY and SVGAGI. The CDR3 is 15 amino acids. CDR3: CASRRAGVGDQPQHF. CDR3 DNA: TGTGCCAGCAGACGCGCCGGGGTCGGAGATCAGCCCCAGCATTTT.

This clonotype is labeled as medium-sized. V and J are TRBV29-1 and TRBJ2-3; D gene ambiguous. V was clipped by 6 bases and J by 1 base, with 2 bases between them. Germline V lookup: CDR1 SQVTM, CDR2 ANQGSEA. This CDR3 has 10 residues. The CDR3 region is CSVGTDTQYF. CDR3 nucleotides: TGCAGCGTCGGCACAGATACGCAGTATTTT.

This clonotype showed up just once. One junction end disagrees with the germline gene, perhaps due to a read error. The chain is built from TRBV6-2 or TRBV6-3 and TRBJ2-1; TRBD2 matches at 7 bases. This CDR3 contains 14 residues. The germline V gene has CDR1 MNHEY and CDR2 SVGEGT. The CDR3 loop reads CASSRGRAYDEQFF. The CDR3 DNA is TGTGCCAGCAGTAGAGGGAGGGCCTACGATGAGCAGTTCTTC.

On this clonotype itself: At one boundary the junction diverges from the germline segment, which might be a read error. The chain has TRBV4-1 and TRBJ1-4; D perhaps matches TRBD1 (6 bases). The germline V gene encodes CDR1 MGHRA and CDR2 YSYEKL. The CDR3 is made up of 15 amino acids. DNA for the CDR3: TGCGTCAGCAGCCAAGAACGGGGGGGCTTTGAAAAACTGTTTTTT. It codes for CVSSQERGGFEKLFF.

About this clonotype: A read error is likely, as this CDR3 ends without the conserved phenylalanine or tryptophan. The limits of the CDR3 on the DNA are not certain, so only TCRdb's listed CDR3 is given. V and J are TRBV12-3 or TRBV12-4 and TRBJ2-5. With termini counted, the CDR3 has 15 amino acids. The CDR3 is CASSVSGGYQETQYS.

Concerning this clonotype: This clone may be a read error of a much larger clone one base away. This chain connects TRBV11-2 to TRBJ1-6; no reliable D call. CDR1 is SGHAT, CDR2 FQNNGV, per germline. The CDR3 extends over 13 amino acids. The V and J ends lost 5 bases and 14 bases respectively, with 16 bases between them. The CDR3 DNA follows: TGTGCCAGCAGCGTGAGCGGGGAATCAGCCCTCCACTTT. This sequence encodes CASSVSGESALHF.

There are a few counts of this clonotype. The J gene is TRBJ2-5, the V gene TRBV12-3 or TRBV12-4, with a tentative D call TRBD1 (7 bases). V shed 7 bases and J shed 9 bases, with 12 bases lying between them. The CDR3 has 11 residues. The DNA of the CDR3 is TGTGCCAGCATCCAGGGGGAGGCCCAGTACTTC. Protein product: CASIQGEAQYF.